The T cell receptor (beta chain) described here comes from a study of T cells after posttransplantation cyclophosphamide. TCRdb keeps only in-frame clones here, not all; method: immunoSEQ multiplex PCR. This sample has 20,000 to 30,000 clones, each found more than once. Germline V lookup: CDR1 SGHTA, CDR2 FQGNSA. The V gene end was trimmed by 5 bases and the J gene end by 1 base; junction bases not matched to a gene: 10. This CDR3 comprises 19 residues. Peripheral blood was collected from the related graft donor on the marrow donation day. This sequence joins TRBV7-2 and TRBJ2-5, with 16 bases lining up with TRBD2. The TCR comes from a man aged 45-60 years in good health, CMV-negative, and a related stem cell transplant donor. The sample was PBMCs. The CDR3, as DNA: TGTGCCAGCAGCCCAACCGGGACTAGCGGGGGGGGAATCCAAGAGACCCAGTACTTC. Its translation: CASSPTGTSGGGIQETQYF.